What follows is one T cell receptor beta chain and its context. Its matching antigen is unknown. An end of the junction does not agree with germline; a read error may underlie this. The sample belongs to a study of T-cell reconstitution after alpha-beta-depleted transplantation in children. Study-wide points: Some patients' high day-60 TCRbeta diversity was traced to surviving recipient T cells and thymic progenitors. Fresh T-cell production supplied most of the T-cell counts and diversity seen one year after transplant.

During its preparation, the TCRbeta library received unique molecular identifiers. A single record per CDR3 protein comes from TCRdb applying MiXCR to the PCR reads. The sample has a few hundred thousand distinct CDR3 sequences; roughly 30% are singletons. CDR3 length: 14 amino acids. CDR1 and CDR2 (germline): MNHNS, SASEGT. The chain recombines TRBV6-1 with TRBJ2-1; D may be TRBD2 (6 bases). The sequence came from a boy less than two years old with Wiskott-Aldrich syndrome, due to receive a stem cell transplant. The source material was PBMCs, sampled before TCRalphabeta/CD19-depleted stem cell transplant. For the CDR3, the DNA is TGTGCCAGCAGCCAAATGGCGGGGAACAATGAGCAGTTATTC. It encodes CASSQMAGNNEQLF.